This T cell receptor (beta chain) was captured by sequencing in a study of blood T cells in healthy people across ages. Study-wide points: Significant beta diversity loss was already apparent by age approximately 38, declining roughly linearly. Researchers report that TCR beta diversity correlated strongly with naive T cell percentage.

This clonotype showed up just once. Its antigen is not identified. Those donating, healthy Caucasian individuals from Russia, were aged about 6 to 100. Donors gave ten milliliters of peripheral blood apiece. A second PCR of about 6 to 12 cycles used a sample-barcoded 5' primer and a J-beta primer mix. TCRdb independently ran MiXCR on the 5' RACE reads; one entry per CDR3 protein. The repertoire holds roughly 1,500,000 distinct CDR3 sequences, with approximately 42% as singletons. CDR1 is SGHDN, CDR2 FVKESK, per germline. The germline V and J ends were trimmed by 1 base and 6 bases, with 15 bases remaining between them. This CDR3 region has 16 residues.

The sequence was obtained from a woman aged 18-30 years in good health. The rearrangement links TRBV14 to TRBJ1-4, with D possibly being TRBD1 (5 bases). Material: blood. In nucleotides, the CDR3 is TGTGCCAGCAGCCAAGGGACCGGACACTGGGATGAAAAACTGTTTTTT. Translating it yields CASSQGTGHWDEKLFF.